A selection of T cell receptor beta chains follows, all from one sample in a study of beta chain features in type 1 diabetes. Here immunoSEQ multiplex PCR was the method, and the copy in TCRdb shows in-frame clones only, minus some. The table includes hundreds of thousands of clones, 7.5% to 9% detected once. Sequenced material: central memory CD4+ T cells from blood. The receptors stem from a woman between 18 and 29 years old in good health. Each CDR3 is given with its conserved first and last residue. D genes are given only for firm matches. Size tells how often a clone was seen (once, few, many) or the class of an expanded clone, and some rows leave it out.

j_call	v_call	d_call	clone_size	cdr3_aa	cdr3_nt
TRBJ1-5	TRBV18	NA	NA	CASSPGFGDQPQHF	TGTGCCAGCTCACCAGGGTTTGGGGATCAGCCCCAGCATTTT
TRBJ1-5	TRBV28	NA	few	CASSLPELSNQPQHF	TGTGCCAGCAGTTTGCCTGAACTGAGCAATCAGCCCCAGCATTTT
TRBJ2-1	TRBV25-1	NA	many	CASSVRDIGSNEQFF	TGTGCCAGCAGTGTACGGGACATTGGAAGCAATGAGCAGTTCTTC
TRBJ1-1	TRBV7-2	NA	NA	CASSIDRVSEAFF	TGTGCCAGCAGTATAGATCGGGTATCTGAAGCTTTCTTT
TRBJ2-1	TRBV29-1	NA	few	CSVNSGGGSYNEQFF	TGCAGCGTTAACTCTGGGGGTGGGTCCTACAATGAGCAGTTCTTC
TRBJ2-5	TRBV7-2	NA	NA	CASSPGFRETQYF	TGTGCCAGCAGCCCAGGGTTTAGAGAGACCCAGTACTTC
TRBJ1-3	TRBV14	NA	few	CASSQRGSTGNTIYF	TGTGCCAGCAGCCAAAGAGGATCGACGGGAAACACCATATATTTT
TRBJ2-6	TRBV9	NA	NA	CASSVGLSSGANVLTF	TGTGCCAGCAGCGTAGGATTGTCCTCTGGGGCCAACGTCCTGACTTTC
TRBJ2-7	TRBV4-2	NA	NA	CASSQEGGGGFYEQYF	TGTGCCAGCAGCCAAGAGGGTGGAGGCGGATTCTACGAGCAGTACTTC
TRBJ2-3	TRBV18	TRBD2	NA	CASSQLAGGGTDTQYF	TGTGCCAGCTCTCAACTAGCGGGAGGTGGCACAGATACGCAGTATTTT
TRBJ2-5	TRBV6-1	NA	NA	CASSPRGRETQYF	TGTGCCAGCAGTCCCCGGGGAAGAGAGACCCAGTACTTC
TRBJ1-1	TRBV20-1	NA	few	CSGLSNTEAFF	TGCAGTGGACTCTCGAACACTGAAGCTTTCTTT
TRBJ2-5	TRBV29-1	TRBD1	NA	CSVGGQWETQYF	TGCAGCGTTGGGGGACAGTGGGAGACCCAGTACTTC
TRBJ2-5	TRBV10-2	TRBD1	NA	CASSTAGRGPRETQYF	TGCGCCAGCAGTACAGCGGGCAGGGGGCCGCGGGAGACCCAGTACTTC
TRBJ2-2	TRBV4-2	TRBD2	many	CASSPRGTSGNTGELFF	TGTGCCAGCAGCCCGCGAGGGACTAGCGGGAACACCGGGGAGCTGTTTTTT
TRBJ2-5	TRBV28	TRBD2	NA	CASETSGTSGAETQYF	TGTGCCAGCGAAACCTCCGGGACTAGCGGCGCGGAGACCCAGTACTTC
TRBJ2-2	TRBV2	TRBD1	many	CASGRQGAHTGELFF	TGTGCCAGCGGAAGACAGGGGGCGCACACCGGGGAGCTGTTTTTT
TRBJ2-7	TRBV5-1	NA	NA	CASSLGDYEQYF	TGCGCCAGCAGCTTGGGAGACTACGAGCAGTACTTC
TRBJ2-7	TRBV7-9	NA	many	CASSQGGAGTGEQYF	TGTGCCAGCAGCCAAGGAGGTGCAGGGACGGGCGAGCAGTACTTC
TRBJ2-1	TRBV2	NA	many	CASSLFNEQFF	TGTGCCAGCAGTTTGTTCAATGAGCAGTTCTTC
TRBJ2-3	TRBV9	NA	few	CASSRRVYEDTQYF	TGTGCCAGCAGCCGCAGGGTTTATGAGGATACGCAGTATTTT
TRBJ2-2	TRBV5-1	NA	NA	CASSLESANTGELFF	TGCGCCAGCAGCTTGGAGAGCGCGAACACCGGGGAGCTGTTTTTT
TRBJ1-2	TRBV19	NA	few	CASSAGVGYTF	TGTGCCAGTAGTGCAGGGGTCGGCTACACCTTC
TRBJ2-1	TRBV5-1	NA	few	CASSLDDYNEQFF	TGCGCCAGCAGCTTGGACGATTACAATGAGCAGTTCTTC
TRBJ2-7	TRBV7-9	NA	many	CASSLQGADEQYF	TGTGCCAGCAGCTTGCAGGGAGCGGATGAGCAGTACTTC
TRBJ1-1	TRBV9	NA	few	CASSVSLQGKNTEAFF	TGTGCCAGCAGCGTAAGCCTCCAAGGGAAGAACACTGAAGCTTTCTTT
TRBJ2-3	TRBV9	TRBD2	few	CASSVVASGSRDTQYF	TGTGCCAGCAGCGTAGTTGCTAGCGGGAGTAGAGATACGCAGTATTTT
TRBJ2-7	TRBV6-6	NA	NA	CASSYTEQYF	TGTGCCAGCAGTTACACCGAGCAGTACTTC
TRBJ2-7	TRBV14	NA	NA	CASSRTVGSYEQYF	TGTGCCAGCAGCCGCACGGTAGGCTCCTACGAGCAGTACTTC
TRBJ1-4	TRBV9	TRBD1	NA	CASSVGGGGPFNEKLFF	TGTGCCAGCAGCGTAGGGGGAGGGGGCCCCTTTAATGAAAAACTGTTTTTT
TRBJ1-2	TRBV18	TRBD1	many	CASSSGTGVNYGYTF	TGTGCCAGCTCATCTGGGACAGGGGTAAACTATGGCTACACCTTC
TRBJ2-2	TRBV7-2	TRBD2	NA	CASSVLTGGAGELFF	TGTGCCAGCAGCGTCCTGACGGGAGGGGCCGGGGAGCTGTTTTTT
TRBJ2-5	TRBV15	NA	NA	CATSRAETQYF	TGTGCCACCAGCAGAGCAGAGACCCAGTACTTC
TRBJ2-7	TRBV7-6	NA	few	CASSLSHRGSYEQYF	TGTGCCAGCAGCTTGAGTCACCGGGGCTCCTACGAGCAGTACTTC
TRBJ2-2	TRBV7-6	TRBD1	many	CASSRRGQANTGELFF	TGTGCCAGCAGCCGCCGGGGACAGGCGAACACCGGGGAGCTGTTTTTT
TRBJ2-1	TRBV4-2	NA	few	CASSQDGPGDGYIEQFF	TGTGCCAGCAGCCAAGATGGTCCCGGAGACGGGTACATCGAGCAGTTCTTC
TRBJ2-3	TRBV7-2	NA	NA	CASRVAWSPSTDTQYF	TGTGCCAGCAGGGTCGCATGGTCTCCTAGCACAGATACGCAGTATTTT
TRBJ1-2	TRBV5-1	NA	few	CASSSGDSYGYTF	TGCGCCAGCAGCAGCGGAGACAGCTATGGCTACACCTTC
TRBJ2-7	TRBV6-6	NA	few	CASSWMGSSYEQYF	TGTGCCAGCAGTTGGATGGGGAGCTCCTACGAGCAGTACTTC
TRBJ2-1	TRBV7-9	NA	NA	CASSLNPGTKNHNEQFF	TGTGCCAGCAGCCTGAACCCCGGGACAAAAAACCACAATGAGCAGTTCTTC
TRBJ2-6	TRBV14	TRBD1	few	CASSQGPRTGWVSGANVLTF	TGTGCCAGCAGCCAAGGCCCTCGGACAGGGTGGGTCTCTGGGGCCAACGTCCTGACTTTC
TRBJ2-1	TRBV7-9	NA	few	CASSLGLEREIYNEQFF	TGTGCCAGCAGCTTAGGCTTGGAACGGGAGATCTACAATGAGCAGTTCTTC
TRBJ2-1	TRBV6-6	NA	NA	CASSPVGSEQFF	TGTGCCAGCAGCCCGGTCGGGAGTGAGCAGTTCTTC
TRBJ2-7	TRBV18	NA	NA	CASSPKSRPNRSSYEQYF	TGTGCCAGCTCACCAAAGTCTCGGCCTAACAGAAGCTCCTACGAGCAGTACTTC
TRBJ2-7	TRBV28	NA	NA	CASNHRTYEQYF	TGTGCCAGCAATCACAGGACCTACGAGCAGTACTTC
TRBJ1-2	TRBV6-6	TRBD1	NA	CASLPGDRFNYGYTF	TGTGCCAGCCTACCAGGGGACAGATTTAACTATGGCTACACCTTC
TRBJ2-6	TRBV11-1	NA	NA	CASSLSASSLVPGANVLTF	TGTGCCAGCAGCTTATCAGCCTCGTCGTTGGTGCCTGGGGCCAACGTCCTGACTTTC
TRBJ2-3	TRBV7-2	NA	few	CASSFKSGVLTDTQYF	TGTGCCAGCAGCTTTAAATCGGGAGTCCTGACAGATACGCAGTATTTT
TRBJ2-1	TRBV18	NA	few	CASSPESLQGEQFF	TGTGCCAGCTCACCAGAGAGTCTGCAAGGTGAGCAGTTCTTC
TRBJ2-7	TRBV7-6	NA	NA	CASSLVNLGEQYF	TGTGCCAGCAGCTTAGTGAATTTGGGCGAGCAGTACTTC
TRBJ1-1	TRBV7-9	NA	NA	CASSVGVTEAFF	TGTGCCAGCAGCGTAGGGGTTACTGAAGCTTTCTTT
TRBJ2-5	TRBV10-3	NA	NA	CASSLNEETQYF	TGTGCCAGCAGTTTAAACGAAGAGACCCAGTACTTC
TRBJ2-1	TRBV19	TRBD1	few	CASSIQNTGGVNEQFF	TGTGCCAGTAGTATACAAAATACAGGGGGAGTTAATGAGCAGTTCTTC